This T cell receptor (beta chain) is from a study of T-cell reconstitution after alpha-beta-depleted transplantation in children. Trimming left V 8 bases short and J 1 base short, with 14 bases between. This CDR3 contains 14 residues. Germline values: CDR1 MNHNS, CDR2 SASEGT. Unique molecular identifiers were used in preparing the TCRbeta library. MiXCR was run by TCRdb on the PCR reads, yielding one entry per CDR3 protein. The sample contains just over 950,000 distinct CDR3 sequences, under 30% of which appear only once. The starting material was PBMCs, mostly from graft donor cells, obtained 360 days after TCRalphabeta/CD19-depleted stem cell transplant. This sequence was found in a boy less than two years old who had a stem cell transplant for SCID, so the T cells may come from the graft donor. V gene TRBV6-1 combines with J gene TRBJ1-2; D remains unclear. The CDR3 DNA follows: TGTGCCAGCGCCCCCGACGGGGTTAACTATGGCTACACCTTC. Amino acids: CASAPDGVNYGYTF.